This T cell receptor (beta chain) emerged from a study of cytomegalovirus exposure and HLA in healthy donors. For this clone: Its target is unknown.

General observations from the study: Most likely, a cluster of highly shared sequence variants arose as a sequencing artifact. Across donors, sequencing depth was assumed by presence/absence analyses to be roughly uniform. Later examination showed HLA-associated TCR beta chains had greater clonal expansion than equally common others.

Primers: 60 Vbeta forward and 13 Jbeta reverse. Sequencing used immunoSEQ multiplex PCR; TCRdb keeps in-frame clones, though not all of them. The data contain about 200,000 clones, almost 70% of them singletons. The sequence derives from a man aged 40-55 years in good health and CMV-seropositive. The specimen was PBMCs.

In DNA, the CDR3 is TGTGCCAGCAGCTTAAATATGAACACTGAAGCTTTCTTT. It encodes CASSLNMNTEAFF. The chain employs TRBV5-4 and TRBJ1-1; D is ambiguous. This CDR3 region has 13 residues. Germline CDR1 and CDR2: SGHNT and YYREEE (reference sequence). Trimming removed 2 bases from V and 0 bases from J, with 5 bases in between.